The sequence of this TCR beta chain was determined in a study of blood T cell repertoires in COVID-19. This CDR3 has 13 amino acids. The V gene end was trimmed by 8 bases and the J gene end by 2 bases; junction bases not matched to a gene: 4. Germline lookup yields CDR1 SNHLY and CDR2 FYNNEI. Sequencing used immunoSEQ multiplex PCR; TCRdb keeps in-frame clones, though not all of them. This table holds tens of thousands of clones, approximately 85% found once. J is TRBJ1-2 and V is TRBV2, with 8 bases lining up with TRBD1. The source material was peripheral blood. The source is a human donor in a cohort sampled during active COVID-19. CDR3 amino acids: CASRNRGNYGYTF. CDR3 sequence (DNA): TGTGCCAGCCGAAACAGGGGGAACTATGGCTACACCTTC.